This is a list of T cell receptor beta chains from one sample in a study of shared clonotypes between healthy human individuals. The protocol was immunoSEQ multiplex PCR, while the TCRdb copy is restricted to in-frame clones and leaves out a portion. The table records roughly 500,000 clones, over 65% of them present only once. Sample: PBMCs. The receptors derive from a woman between 40 and 50 years old in good health. Some clones in this sample may be carry-over from other donors' samples. Both conserved end residues are part of each CDR3. A D gene is named only where the DNA matches it firmly. Not every row has a clone size; where given, it reads once, few, many or a size class.

v_gene: TRBV4-2
abundance: .
j_gene: TRBJ2-7
d_gene: .
CDR3aa: CASSQGERANYEQYF
CDR3nt: TGTGCCAGCAGCCAAGGTGAGCGGGCCAACTACGAGCAGTACTTC

v_gene: TRBV7-3
abundance: .
j_gene: TRBJ2-7
d_gene: TRBD2
CDR3aa: CASSSGLALSYEQYF
CDR3nt: TGTGCCAGCAGCTCGGGACTAGCGCTAAGCTACGAGCAGTACTTC

v_gene: TRBV4-2
abundance: once
j_gene: TRBJ2-7
d_gene: TRBD1
CDR3aa: CASSQGETGDLYEQYF
CDR3nt: TGTGCCAGCAGCCAAGGGGAGACAGGGGACCTCTACGAGCAGTACTTC

v_gene: TRBV6-1
abundance: .
j_gene: TRBJ2-3
d_gene: .
CDR3aa: CASTLESDTQYF
CDR3nt: TGTGCCAGCACCTTAGAGTCAGATACGCAGTATTTT

v_gene: TRBV19
abundance: .
j_gene: TRBJ2-1
d_gene: TRBD2
CDR3aa: CASSISGWSGSNEQFF
CDR3nt: TGTGCCAGTAGTATCTCGGGGTGGAGCGGGAGTAATGAGCAGTTCTTC

v_gene: TRBV29-1
abundance: .
j_gene: TRBJ2-7
d_gene: TRBD1
CDR3aa: CSGQGAHEQYF
CDR3nt: TGCAGCGGGCAGGGGGCTCACGAGCAGTACTTC

v_gene: TRBV7-9
abundance: .
j_gene: TRBJ2-7
d_gene: .
CDR3aa: CASSNLQTRPHF
CDR3nt: TGTGCCAGCAGCAATCTACAGACTAGGCCCCACTTC

v_gene: TRBV29-1
abundance: few
j_gene: TRBJ2-6
d_gene: .
CDR3aa: CSVEDLLGNGANVLTF
CDR3nt: TGCAGCGTTGAAGATCTGTTGGGAAATGGGGCCAACGTCCTGACTTTC

v_gene: TRBV4-1
abundance: .
j_gene: TRBJ2-7
d_gene: .
CDR3aa: CASSQRVGHEQYF
CDR3nt: TGCGCCAGCAGCCAGCGGGTGGGCCACGAGCAGTACTTC

v_gene: TRBV4-2
abundance: .
j_gene: TRBJ2-5
d_gene: .
CDR3aa: CASSQGAMEIGETQYF
CDR3nt: TGTGCCAGCAGCCAAGGGGCCATGGAGATTGGGGAGACCCAGTACTTC

v_gene: TRBV7-9
abundance: .
j_gene: TRBJ2-3
d_gene: .
CDR3aa: CASSLSRAQSGDTQYF
CDR3nt: TGTGCCAGCAGCTTAAGCCGGGCCCAGTCGGGAGATACGCAGTATTTT

v_gene: TRBV9
abundance: few
j_gene: TRBJ2-7
d_gene: .
CDR3aa: CASSPRLPPNEQYF
CDR3nt: TGTGCCAGCAGCCCGCGCCTCCCCCCGAACGAGCAGTACTTC

v_gene: TRBV29-1
abundance: .
j_gene: TRBJ2-5
d_gene: .
CDR3aa: CSVEADQGWETQYF
CDR3nt: TGCAGCGTTGAAGCGGACCAGGGGTGGGAGACCCAGTACTTC

v_gene: TRBV14
abundance: once
j_gene: TRBJ2-5
d_gene: .
CDR3aa: CASSQDWGLETQYF
CDR3nt: TGTGCCAGCAGCCAAGATTGGGGGTTAGAGACCCAGTACTTC

v_gene: TRBV27
abundance: .
j_gene: TRBJ2-1
d_gene: .
CDR3aa: CASSPRPWWDEQFF
CDR3nt: TGTGCCAGCAGTCCCAGGCCCTGGTGGGATGAGCAGTTCTTC

v_gene: TRBV4-2
abundance: .
j_gene: TRBJ2-5
d_gene: .
CDR3aa: CASSQGGGAETQYF
CDR3nt: TGTGCCAGCAGCCAAGGGGGCGGGGCGGAGACCCAGTACTTC

v_gene: TRBV7-3
abundance: once
j_gene: TRBJ2-6
d_gene: .
CDR3aa: CASSYGGAGANVLTF
CDR3nt: TGTGCCAGCAGCTACGGTGGGGCTGGGGCCAACGTCCTGACTTTC

v_gene: TRBV5-4
abundance: .
j_gene: TRBJ2-3
d_gene: .
CDR3aa: CASKSGQVSSTDTQYF
CDR3nt: TGTGCCAGCAAATCGGGGCAGGTGTCTAGCACAGATACGCAGTATTTT

v_gene: TRBV5-1
abundance: .
j_gene: TRBJ2-7
d_gene: TRBD2
CDR3aa: CASSTSGLAGVEQYF
CDR3nt: TGCGCCAGCAGCACCTCGGGACTAGCGGGAGTCGAGCAGTACTTC

v_gene: TRBV19
abundance: few
j_gene: TRBJ2-7
d_gene: .
CDR3aa: CASSILEAPKTEEQYF
CDR3nt: TGTGCCAGTAGTATACTCGAGGCCCCGAAAACGGAAGAGCAGTACTTC

v_gene: TRBV7-9
abundance: .
j_gene: TRBJ2-5
d_gene: .
CDR3aa: CASSSGGDPGRETQYF
CDR3nt: TGTGCCAGCAGCTCTGGAGGGGACCCCGGTAGGGAGACCCAGTACTTC

v_gene: TRBV5-1
abundance: once
j_gene: TRBJ2-5
d_gene: .
CDR3aa: CASRGGVRGEETQYF
CDR3nt: TGCGCCAGCCGGGGTGGAGTACGGGGAGAAGAGACCCAGTACTTC

v_gene: TRBV7-2
abundance: once
j_gene: TRBJ1-2
d_gene: .
CDR3aa: CASRSISQGYGYTF
CDR3nt: TGTGCCAGCAGATCTATATCCCAGGGCTATGGCTACACCTTC

v_gene: TRBV18
abundance: .
j_gene: TRBJ2-7
d_gene: .
CDR3aa: CASEGSSYEQYF
CDR3nt: TGTGCGAGCGAAGGGAGCTCCTACGAGCAGTACTTC

v_gene: TRBV20-1
abundance: .
j_gene: TRBJ2-2
d_gene: .
CDR3aa: CSARSPGELFF
CDR3nt: TGCAGTGCTAGATCGCCGGGGGAGCTGTTTTTT

v_gene: TRBV7-2
abundance: .
j_gene: TRBJ2-3
d_gene: TRBD2
CDR3aa: CASSPQGGRGADTQYF
CDR3nt: TGTGCCAGCAGCCCCCAGGGCGGGAGGGGAGCAGATACGCAGTATTTT

v_gene: TRBV5-1
abundance: many
j_gene: TRBJ1-1
d_gene: .
CDR3aa: CASSLAGRNTEAFF
CDR3nt: TGCGCCAGCAGCTTGGCCGGGCGGAACACTGAAGCTTTCTTT